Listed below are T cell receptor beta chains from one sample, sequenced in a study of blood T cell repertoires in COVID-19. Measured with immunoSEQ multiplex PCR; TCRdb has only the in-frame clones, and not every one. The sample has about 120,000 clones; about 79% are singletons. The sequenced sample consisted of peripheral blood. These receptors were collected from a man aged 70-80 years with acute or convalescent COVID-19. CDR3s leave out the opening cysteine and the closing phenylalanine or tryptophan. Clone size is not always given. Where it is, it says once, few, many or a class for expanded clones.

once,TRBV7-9,ASSLVMAGVEKLF
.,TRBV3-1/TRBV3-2,ASSQGVDTGLGYT
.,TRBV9,ASSPRTSVETQY
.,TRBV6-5,ASRVTGENTEAF
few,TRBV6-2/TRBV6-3,ASSYSGAKNPF
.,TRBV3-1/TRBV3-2,ASSQTQGIGNTIY
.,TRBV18,ASSPRGRAGETQY
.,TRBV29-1,SVRLTSYEQY
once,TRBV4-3,ASSQDLQAKNIQY
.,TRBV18,ASSPIGAEAF
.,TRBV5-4,ASSLEGFRGYGYT
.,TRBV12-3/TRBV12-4,ADQAGGTEAF
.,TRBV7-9,ASSLGSGGETQY
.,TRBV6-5,ASSYNVGSGYGYT
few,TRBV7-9,ASSSDRSLSTDTQY
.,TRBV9,ASSADRSDSPLH
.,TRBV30,AWSVWGGTNTIY
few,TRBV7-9,ASSLGLTGGNRRTEAF
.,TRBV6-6,ASSYGGEGYGYT
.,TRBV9,ASSATSLRVTGELF
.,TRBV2,ASGPRDRAYEQY
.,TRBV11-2,ASSLMAGSTSYNEQF
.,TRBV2,ASIPGTPFATNEKLF
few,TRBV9,ASSAGLAGGQETQY
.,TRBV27,ASSWWGFGNEQF
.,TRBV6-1,ASSEAHGGRTNEKLF
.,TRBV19,ASTRKTSTDTQY
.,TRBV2,ASIGTGTGYT
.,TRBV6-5,ASRHNYGYT
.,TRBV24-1,ATSDLPPIAGGRDEQY
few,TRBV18,ASSPRGQRSGNTIY
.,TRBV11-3,ASSSPRGAGNTIY
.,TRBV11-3,ASSPRGTEAF
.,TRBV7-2,ASSLNNYNEQF
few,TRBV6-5,ASSYRSGGNTGELF
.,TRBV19,ASSSLGEDQPQH
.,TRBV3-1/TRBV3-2,ASSPDSRTQY
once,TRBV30,AWIRRAGGEETQY
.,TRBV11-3,ASSTGSSAGELF
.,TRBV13,ASTIAGRRGGLTSYNEQF
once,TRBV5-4,ASSPQGQGRGYGYT
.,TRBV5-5,ASSFGPIYEQY
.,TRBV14,ASSQVGALSGTRQDTQY
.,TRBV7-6,ASSLSPGQGTYGYT
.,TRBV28,ASSFQGSDSPLH
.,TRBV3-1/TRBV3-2,ASSQTSSTSGNYNEQF
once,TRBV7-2,ASSLAQGGNEQF
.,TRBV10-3,AIRTGGMNTEAF
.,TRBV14,ASSQGGSAF
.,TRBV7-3,ASSPTSGGNYNEQF
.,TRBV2,ASSGTGTYNEQF
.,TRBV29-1,SVARANEKLF
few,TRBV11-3,ASSTLLQGAEGHEQY
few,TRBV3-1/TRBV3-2,ASSLADRDPEAF
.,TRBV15,ATSRDGGSPYGYT
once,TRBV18,ASSPGTRESTQY
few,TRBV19,ASSINSGANVLT
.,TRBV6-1,ASSDRTGTYEQY
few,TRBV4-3,ASSQDRRDWRGDPGQETQY